This T cell receptor (beta chain) came from a study of OX40 agonist ivuxolimab in advanced cancers. Study-level information: The patients received agonistic anti-OX40 (CD134) antibody ivuxolimab. Of the participants, 35% to 50% had some prior anti-PD-1, anti-PD-L1 or anti-CTLA-4 therapy, which was allowed.

The V gene's germline CDR1 is MNHEY and CDR2 SVGAGI. The CDR3 has 14 residues. With V trimmed by 6 bases and J by 15 bases, 16 bases remained unmatched. The repertoire was sequenced with immunoSEQ multiplex PCR; TCRdb's copy has only in-frame clones and lacks some. In the table there are more than 65,000 clones, 92% of which are singletons. The rearrangement links TRBV6-5 to TRBJ2-1; TRBD1 agrees at 8 bases. The TCR comes from an adult with an advanced solid tumor such as melanoma, head and neck, liver or kidney cancer. The specimen was CD4+ or CD8+ T cells sorted from blood, collected in a trial of the OX40 agonist ivuxolimab. CDR3: CASSWQTGDPLAFF. DNA of the CDR3: TGTGCCAGCAGCTGGCAGACAGGGGATCCCTTGGCGTTCTTC.